The 13 T cell receptor beta chains given below trace back to one sample, sequenced in a study of vaccination effects on CD4 cells after COVID-19. CD4+ T cell isolation took place after 10 days of culture. Participants received two doses of either the BNT162b2 or mRNA-1273 vaccine. No cognate antigen is known for these TCRs. Here immunoSEQ multiplex PCR was the method, and the copy in TCRdb shows in-frame clones only, minus some. Of tens of thousands of clones in the sample, around 69% were seen once. This material consisted of CD4+ T cells from PBMCs cultured without peptide, taken after COVID-19 vaccination. These TCRs come from a human donor who received a COVID-19 vaccine.

The rearrangement links TRBV18 to TRBJ2-3, with TRBD2 matching 9 bases. The V and J ends lost 1 base and 0 bases, in that order; junction bases with no gene match: 2. CDR1 and CDR2 (germline): KGHSH, LQKENI. The CDR3 contains 16 residues. For the CDR3, the DNA is TGTGCCAGCTCACCACTCGCGGGGGGGAGCACAGATACGCAGTATTTT. This gives the protein CASSPLAGGSTDTQYF.

The V call is TRBV3-1 (or the pseudogene TRBV3-2), the J call TRBJ2-7; unclear D gene. V dropped 1 base and J dropped 1 base, with 11 bases sitting between them. The length of the CDR3 is 15 residues. Germline-derived CDR1 and CDR2 are LGHDT and YNNKEL (reference sequence). CDR3 in DNA: TGTGCCAGCAGCCAAGCAGGTGGTCTATCCTACGAGCAGTACGTC. Encoded protein: CASSQAGGLSYEQYV.

The chain combines TRBV13 with TRBJ1-1; TRBD1 is a possible D gene (5 bases). V was trimmed by 0 bases and J by 11 bases, leaving 22 bases between them. The CDR3 totals 16 residues. Germline V lookup: CDR1 PRHDT, CDR2 FYEKMQ (reference sequence). The CDR3 region is CASSLGVGPGRGIAFF. The CDR3 DNA sequence: TGTGCCAGCAGCTTAGGTGTCGGGCCTGGAAGGGGAATTGCTTTCTTT.

The rearrangement uses TRBV6-1 and TRBJ2-6; 9 bases fit TRBD1. The CDR3 extends over 19 amino acids. Germline V CDR1 and CDR2: MNHNS, SASEGT. V lost 0 bases, J lost 4 bases, and 10 bases stayed unmatched. The CDR3 here is CASSEALRTGVIGANVLTF. The CDR3 DNA sequence: TGTGCCAGCAGTGAAGCGCTTAGGACAGGGGTAATCGGGGCCAACGTCCTGACTTTC.

The V and J genes are TRBV3-1 (or the pseudogene TRBV3-2) and TRBJ1-1; maybe TRBD1 (5 bases). Trimming took 3 bases from V and 0 from J, leaving 26 bases between them. The CDR3 has 20 residues. CDR1 is LGHDT, CDR2 YNNKEL, per germline (reference sequence). The CDR3: CASSHTLLPGRYSMNTEAFF. In DNA form, the CDR3 reads TGTGCCAGCAGCCATACTTTGCTTCCGGGACGGTACTCCATGAACACTGAAGCTTTCTTT.

The V call is TRBV4-1, the J call TRBJ1-5; tentatively, D is TRBD1 (5 bases). Germline CDR1 and CDR2: MGHRA and YSYEKL. Trimming took 2 bases from V and 9 from J, leaving 17 bases between them. This CDR3 spans 15 amino acids. The CDR3 here is CASSQHGTVGGPQHF. CDR3 nucleotide sequence: TGCGCCAGCAGCCAACACGGGACCGTTGGTGGGCCCCAGCATTTT.

This rearrangement joins TRBV14 to TRBJ1-6; D not resolved. The CDR3 runs to 12 residues. Germline loops: CDR1 SGHDN, CDR2 FVKESK. Trimming cost V 1 base and J 8 bases, with 3 bases left between them. The CDR3 here is CASSQGYSPLHF. CDR3 bases: TGTGCCAGCAGCCAAGGGTATTCACCCCTCCACTTT.

The chain is built from TRBV6-2 or TRBV6-3 and TRBJ2-2, with 8 bases aligning to TRBD1. V lost 5 bases to trimming and J lost 2 bases; unmatched junction nucleotides: 4. The CDR3 consists of 15 residues. Germline-derived CDR1 and CDR2 are MNHEY and SVGEGT. CDR3 nucleotides: TGTGCCAGCAGTAGACAGGGGCGTAACACCGGGGAGCTGTTTTTT. The encoded protein is CASSRQGRNTGELFF.

This sequence joins TRBV12-3 or TRBV12-4 and TRBJ1-1; D is ambiguous. The CDR3 loop spans 12 amino acids. The V gene lost 6 bases and the J gene lost 1 base, with 6 bases spanning the gap. The CDR3 spells CASSRPNTEAFF. For the CDR3, the DNA is TGTGCCAGCAGCCGACCGAACACTGAAGCTTTCTTT.

The V call is TRBV28, the J call TRBJ2-4; 8 bases align to TRBD1. Germline V lookup: CDR1 MDHEN, CDR2 SYDVKM. This CDR3 has 14 amino acids. Unmatched junction bases numbered 8, after V lost 6 bases and J lost 7 bases. Written as DNA, the CDR3 is TGTGCCAGCAGCTCAAGGACAGGGTTGAACATTCAGTACTTC. Translated, it gives CASSSRTGLNIQYF.

In this sample, this clone is medium-sized. This sequence joins TRBV28 and TRBJ2-7; 16 nucleotides line up with TRBD2. Unmatched junction bases numbered 3, after V lost 5 bases and J lost 2 bases. Per the germline V gene, CDR1 is MDHEN and CDR2 is SYDVKM. The CDR3 runs to 16 residues. Here the CDR3 DNA reads TGTGCCAGCAGTCCTGGGACTAGCGGGGGGGCCTACGAGCAGTACGTC. It is translated as CASSPGTSGGAYEQYV.

The chain links TRBV7-3 to TRBJ2-1; 7 bases are a match to TRBD2. Germline V gives CDR1 SGHTA, CDR2 FQGTGA. V gave up 5 bases and J gave up 8 bases; unmatched junction bases: 12. The CDR3 length is 15 residues. The CDR3 protein is CASSPRAGGVHEQFF. The DNA for the CDR3 is TGTGCCAGCAGCCCACGAGCTGGGGGGGTCCATGAGCAGTTCTTC.

V usage is TRBV2 and J usage is TRBJ2-1; D is unresolved. Deletions cut 3 bases from V and 0 bases from J, with 12 bases between. The CDR3 spans 16 residues. Germline-derived CDR1 and CDR2 are SNHLY and FYNNEI. The CDR3 DNA follows: TGTGCCAGCAGTGACAGTCACCAGAGCTCCTACAATGAGCAGTTCTTC. Protein sequence: CASSDSHQSSYNEQFF. Full variable domain (missing parts from reference TRBV2 and TRBJ2-1): EPEVTQTPSHQVTQMGQEVILRCVPISNHLYFYWYRQILGQKVEFLVSFYNNEISEKSEIFDDQFSVERPDGSNFTLKIRSTKLEDSAMYFCASSDSHQSSYNEQFFGPGTRLTVL.